This record looks at one T cell receptor beta chain sequence and its context. Its antigen has not been determined. No quality values exist for individual bases; no much larger clone is one base distant. The junction shows trimming of 2 bases on V and 5 bases on J, plus 12 bases between the germline ends. The germline V gene gives CDR1 as SGHTA and CDR2 as FQGTGA. Counted from cysteine to phenylalanine, this CDR3 has 14 amino acids. Left in the record is the CDR3 DNA by itself, 42 bases read in frame from the first base. The collaborating institutions used their own protocols to collect whole blood in K2EDTA tubes. For TCRbeta analysis, collaborators shipped samples in one of three forms: frozen whole blood, isolated PBMCs, or DNA extracted from either of those sample types. The record originates from a study of blood T cell repertoires in COVID-19 (dated by TCRdb to 2018 to 2021). At the level of the whole study: Samples from collaborators originated in the United States, Italy and Spain and spanned both the acute and convalescent phases of COVID-19. The material from the prospective study consisted of cDNA or gDNA derived from T cells, B-cell-depleted T cells, or PBMCs. Subjects who had been exposed to COVID-19, were actively infected with it, or had recovered from it provided the deeply sampled blood TCRbeta repertoires that made up the dataset. The repertoires were released in a freely available public database intended as a resource for research on the immune response to SARS-CoV-2. Samples came from the ongoing ImmuneRACE study (first 160 participants) plus 1,254 subjects from 6 global collaborators. Where available, HLA class I and class II types were obtained from metadata supplied by the sample provider rather than from assay-based typing. The sample metadata nearly always contained a de-identified subject ID, COVID-19 status, age in years and sex. Broader findings and caveats from the paper: How much clinical and demographic metadata was included differed by source and by participant, and the metadata was provided uncurated.

The immunoSEQ Assay, a bias-controlled multiplex PCR, was used to amplify TCRbeta CDR3 regions from genomic DNA. In the paper's pipeline: The number of nucleated cells in each sample was estimated by amplification of reference gene primers within the assay. To quantify the absolute abundance of each unique TCRbeta CDR3 rearrangement, sequence reads were collapsed and filtered. For each sample, productive Simpson clonality was calculated by taking the square root of Simpson's diversity index across productive rearrangements. TCRdb's version of the immuneACCESS table is confined to in-frame rearrangements and falls short of the full clone set. An unresolved V gene accounts for under half of the shortfall where checked; the remainder is of unknown origin. The V and J calls and clone size come from that table; D and trimming were worked out from the DNA. Present in this sample are about 100,000 clones, about nine tenths of which were seen just once. About 1% of the sample lies in the top ten.

The TCR comes from a man aged 60-69 years with acute or convalescent COVID-19. What was sequenced was peripheral blood. The sequence is built from TRBV7-3 and TRBJ1-1; 6 matching bases give a weak D call of TRBD1. The CDR3 is CASSLGGAGTEAFF. The sequenced DNA is TGTGCCAGCAGCTTAGGGGGGGCAGGAACTGAAGCTTTCTTT. Where the CDR3 stops, the reference TRBV7-3 and TRBJ1-1 genes take over; the full variable domain is GAGVSQTPSNKVTEKGKYVELRCDPISGHTALYWYRQSLGQGPEFLIYFQGTGAADDSGLPNDRFFAVRPEGSVSTLKIQRTERGDSAVYLCASSLGGAGTEAFFGQGTRLTVV.